Listed below are T cell receptor beta chains from one sample, sequenced in a study of T-cell memory formation after mild COVID-19. TCRdb re-called the 5' RACE reads through MiXCR, storing one row per CDR3 protein. Counted here are approximately 260,000 distinct CDR3 sequences, more than 15% occurring once; the ten biggest clones make up roughly 23%. The sample comprised PBMCs or a T cell subset sorted from them (not recorded which). All receptors come from a man in his late teens or twenties who had mild COVID-19 (a few samples of this study predate the infection). Cell type and time point are not known. Both conserved end residues are trimmed from each CDR3.

CDR3aa: ASSFVPGQTSGGSDTQY
j_gene: TRBJ2-3
v_gene: TRBV6-6

CDR3aa: ASSWTGPQDIQY
j_gene: TRBJ2-4
v_gene: TRBV6-6

CDR3aa: ASSPRVGRTSYEQY
j_gene: TRBJ2-7
v_gene: TRBV7-2

CDR3aa: ASSYESTQY
j_gene: TRBJ2-5
v_gene: TRBV5-1

CDR3aa: ASSLNLRQGANEQF
j_gene: TRBJ2-1
v_gene: TRBV7-3

CDR3aa: ATSLTGGYNEQF
j_gene: TRBJ2-1
v_gene: TRBV24-1

CDR3aa: SGLDGNYGYT
j_gene: TRBJ1-2
v_gene: TRBV29-1

CDR3aa: ASRGQISGNTIY
j_gene: TRBJ1-3
v_gene: TRBV6-6

CDR3aa: SVKGVFNQPQH
j_gene: TRBJ1-5
v_gene: TRBV20-1

CDR3aa: ASSWVDTQY
j_gene: TRBJ2-3
v_gene: TRBV5-6

CDR3aa: ASSLRTSYYEQY
j_gene: TRBJ2-7
v_gene: TRBV4-1

CDR3aa: ASSQDQSGLETQY
j_gene: TRBJ2-5
v_gene: TRBV4-3

CDR3aa: ASSPRDRGPYT
j_gene: TRBJ1-2
v_gene: TRBV12-3/TRBV12-4

CDR3aa: ASSLSAGSETQY
j_gene: TRBJ2-5
v_gene: TRBV7-9

CDR3aa: ASSLDRGPYYGYT
j_gene: TRBJ1-2
v_gene: TRBV7-2

CDR3aa: AISESKGRTEAF
j_gene: TRBJ1-1
v_gene: TRBV10-3

CDR3aa: ASSQVGLTDTQY
j_gene: TRBJ2-3
v_gene: TRBV14

CDR3aa: ASSTGQGVADTQY
j_gene: TRBJ2-3
v_gene: TRBV6-4

CDR3aa: ATSDRVETDTQY
j_gene: TRBJ2-3
v_gene: TRBV15

CDR3aa: ASSPLGGGAYNEQF
j_gene: TRBJ2-1
v_gene: TRBV12-3/TRBV12-4

CDR3aa: ASSPRTGIPNYGYT
j_gene: TRBJ1-2
v_gene: TRBV5-1

CDR3aa: ASSSAGGDNYGYT
j_gene: TRBJ1-2
v_gene: TRBV7-2

CDR3aa: ASRRQGDNYGYT
j_gene: TRBJ1-2
v_gene: TRBV19

CDR3aa: ASSQDSSGGGYGYT
j_gene: TRBJ1-2
v_gene: TRBV4-2

CDR3aa: ASSLEMAGPTGEQY
j_gene: TRBJ2-7
v_gene: TRBV5-1

CDR3aa: ASSLASQAAKNIQY
j_gene: TRBJ2-4
v_gene: TRBV7-2

CDR3aa: ASSSGGRDYGYT
j_gene: TRBJ1-2
v_gene: TRBV7-2

CDR3aa: ASSFPKSRQATDTQY
j_gene: TRBJ2-3
v_gene: TRBV7-9

CDR3aa: ASSLSPGLNQPQH
j_gene: TRBJ1-5
v_gene: TRBV27

CDR3aa: ASSQDRGPYSNQPQH
j_gene: TRBJ1-5
v_gene: TRBV4-3

CDR3aa: SARGTAKHETQY
j_gene: TRBJ2-5
v_gene: TRBV20-1

CDR3aa: ASSARGDTSYNEQF
j_gene: TRBJ2-1
v_gene: TRBV9